This T cell receptor (beta chain) was recorded in a study of blood T cell repertoires in COVID-19. Turning to the study itself: Samples came from the United States, Italy and Spain, spanning acute and convalescent COVID-19. T cells, B-cell-depleted T cells, or PBMCs supplied cDNA or gDNA.

Original processing methods: Using reference gene primer amplification, nucleated cell counts were estimated. TCRdb's table, derived via immunoSEQ multiplex PCR, lists solely in-frame clones and lacks some. That table furnishes V, J and clone size, whereas the DNA furnished D and trimming. The sample yields under 75,000 clones, about 91% seen once. A note on this clone: The sample has other DNA sequences that encode this CDR3 too.

The CDR3 consists of 15 residues. Looked up from germline, CDR1 is SGHNT and CDR2 is YYREEE (reference sequence). Trimming took 4 bases from V and 0 from J; bases not matched to a gene: 2. The chain has TRBV5-4 and TRBJ2-7, with 12 bases lining up with TRBD2. Sequenced material: peripheral blood. The receptor's source is a woman over 75 with active COVID-19. In nucleotides, the CDR3 is TGTGCCAGCAGCCTAGCGGGGGGGAGCTCCTACGAGCAGTACTTC. Protein product: CASSLAGGSSYEQYF.